This T cell receptor beta chain is drawn from a study of Graves' ophthalmopathy and Graves' hyperthyroidism. Amplification of the TCR beta CDR3 regions used RNA transcripts (as template). RT-PCR in the first round used HTBI primers; a second-round multiplex PCR followed. TCRdb reanalysed the multiplex PCR reads using MiXCR and keeps one entry per CDR3 protein. The table shows approximately 480,000 distinct CDR3 sequences, with under 15% occurring only once. Fresh peripheral blood (about 10 ml) yielded the PBMCs. This CDR3 contains 17 residues. Germline trimming cut 2 bases from V and 1 base from J; bases unmatched to any gene: 9. Germline V lookup: CDR1 SGHRS, CDR2 YFSETQ. This clonotype was observed many times. No antigen is known for it. Study conclusions and caveats: Progression of ophthalmopathy was predicted by the model with 70% to 71% sensitivity and around 72% specificity. Most thyroid clonotypes expanded beyond 0.001 frequency were also found in blood.

The receptor's source is a woman younger than 45 with Graves' ophthalmopathy. Sequencing input: blood. The chain employs TRBV5-1 and TRBJ1-5, with 7 bases fitting TRBD1. The chain's CDR3 is CASSLGVGGESNQPQHF. In DNA, the CDR3 is TGCGCCAGCAGCTTAGGAGTAGGGGGCGAGAGCAATCAGCCCCAGCATTTT. The whole variable domain, remainder taken from reference TRBV5-1 and TRBJ1-5, is KAGVTQTPRYLIKTRGQQVTLSCSPISGHRSVSWYQQTPGQGLQFLFEYFSETQRNKGNFPGRFSGRQFSNSRSEMNVSTLELGDSALYLCASSLGVGGESNQPQHFGDGTRLSIL.